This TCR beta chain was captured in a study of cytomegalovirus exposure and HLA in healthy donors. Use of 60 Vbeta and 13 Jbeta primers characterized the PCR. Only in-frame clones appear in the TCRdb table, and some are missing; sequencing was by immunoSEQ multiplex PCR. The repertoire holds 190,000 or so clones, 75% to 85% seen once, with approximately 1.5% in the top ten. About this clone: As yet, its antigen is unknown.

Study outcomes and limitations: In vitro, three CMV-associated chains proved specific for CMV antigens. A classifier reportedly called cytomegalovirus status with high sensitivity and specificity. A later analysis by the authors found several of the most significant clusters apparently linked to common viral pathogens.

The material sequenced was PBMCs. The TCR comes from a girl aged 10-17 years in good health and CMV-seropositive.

This chain's CDR3 is CASIRWASQNTGELFF. Written as DNA, the CDR3 is TGTGCCAGCATACGGTGGGCTAGCCAGAACACCGGGGAGCTGTTTTTT. The J gene is TRBJ2-2, the V gene TRBV5-6; D is possibly TRBD2 (5 bases). This CDR3 contains 16 residues. V lost 6 bases to trimming and J lost 1 base, with 16 bases between them. CDR1 and CDR2 (germline): SGHDT, YYEEEE.